This T cell receptor (beta chain) appears in the sequencing data of a study of cytomegalovirus exposure and HLA in healthy donors. Study results and limitations: Analyses of presence and absence presupposed an approximately uniform sequencing depth across donors.

The germline V gene has CDR1 MNHEY and CDR2 SMNVEV (reference sequence). The V end lost 0 bases, the J end lost 1 base, and 9 bases lay between the germline ends. The CDR3 length is 15 residues. PCR primers comprised 60 Vbeta and 13 Jbeta primers. Repertoires were generated with immunoSEQ multiplex PCR, while TCRdb's copy carries only in-frame clones and drops some. Among roughly 220,000 clones listed, roughly 80% were seen once. About this clone itself: The antigen remains undetermined.

The chain combines TRBV27 with TRBJ1-2, with D tentatively TRBD1 (5 bases). This clonotype originated in a man under 40 in good health and CMV-seronegative. The source material was PBMCs. Here the CDR3 DNA reads TGTGCCAGCAGTTTATCAGGGGTCGGTAACTATGGCTACACCTTC. Translating gives CASSLSGVGNYGYTF.